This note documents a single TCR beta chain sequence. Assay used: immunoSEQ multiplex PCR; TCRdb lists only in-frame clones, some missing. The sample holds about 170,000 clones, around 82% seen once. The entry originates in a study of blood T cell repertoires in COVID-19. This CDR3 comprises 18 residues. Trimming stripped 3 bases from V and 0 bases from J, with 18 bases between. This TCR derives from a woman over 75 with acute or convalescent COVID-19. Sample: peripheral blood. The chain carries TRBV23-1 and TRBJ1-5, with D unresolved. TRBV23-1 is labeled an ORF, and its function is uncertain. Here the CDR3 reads CASSHPRRHDYSNQPQHF. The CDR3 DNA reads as TGCGCCAGCAGTCACCCGAGAAGACACGATTATAGCAATCAGCCCCAGCATTTT.